This paragraph covers one TCR beta chain sequence. This record belongs to a study of blood T cell repertoires in COVID-19. Clones were read by immunoSEQ multiplex PCR, and TCRdb kept only the in-frame ones, dropping some. The sample consists of about 160,000 clones, roughly 71% of them appearing once. The CDR3 loop spans 18 amino acids. V shed 1 base and J shed 0 bases, with 13 bases lying between them. CDR1 and CDR2 (germline): SGHTA, FQGTGA. The chain carries TRBV7-3 and TRBJ2-6; a weak D match, TRBD1 (5 bases). The sequence was collected from a woman older than 75 with acute or convalescent COVID-19. The source material was peripheral blood. The DNA for the CDR3 is TGTGCCAGCAGCTTAAGAGGACAACCCTACTCTGGGGCCAACGTCCTGACTTTC. It is translated as CASSLRGQPYSGANVLTF.